Below are 25 T cell receptor beta chains sequenced from a single sample in a study of cytomegalovirus exposure and HLA in healthy donors. Use of 60 Vbeta and 13 Jbeta primers characterized the PCR. Clones were read by immunoSEQ multiplex PCR, and TCRdb kept only the in-frame ones, dropping some. The listing contains around 120,000 clones. Material: PBMCs. The receptors were sampled from a man between 50 and 59 years old in good health and CMV-seronegative.

The genes are TRBV5-1 and TRBJ2-3; D may be TRBD1 (6 bases). This CDR3 has 15 amino acids. From germline, CDR1 is SGHRS and CDR2 YFSETQ. The germline V and J ends were trimmed by 6 bases and 2 bases, with 16 bases remaining between them. CDR3 nucleotides: TGCGCCAGCAACGACCAGACAGGAATCACAGATACGCAGTATTTT. Amino acid sequence: CASNDQTGITDTQYF.

The rearrangement links TRBV7-9 to TRBJ2-7, with a possible D match to TRBD1 (6 bases). Germline-derived CDR1 and CDR2 are SEHNR and FQNEAQ (reference sequence). Trimming cost V 5 bases and J 5 bases, with 16 bases left between them. The CDR3 loop spans 14 amino acids. This CDR3 reads CASSPMTGSDEQYF. In DNA, the CDR3 is TGTGCCAGCAGCCCAATGACAGGCTCAGACGAGCAGTACTTC.

The chain joins TRBV2 to TRBJ2-5; 8 nucleotides line up with TRBD2. This CDR3 is 13 amino acids long. CDR1 and CDR2 (germline): SNHLY, FYNNEI. The V and J ends lost 7 bases and 2 bases, in that order; junction bases with no gene match: 3. The CDR3: CASTRGEQETQYF. CDR3 coding DNA: TGTGCCAGCACGCGGGGGGAGCAAGAGACCCAGTACTTC.

The chain links TRBV27 to TRBJ1-4; D remains ambiguous. The V end lost 3 bases, the J end lost 7 bases, and 9 bases lay between the germline ends. The CDR3 length is 13 residues. Germline CDR1 is MNHEY and CDR2 is SMNVEV (reference sequence). The CDR3 bases are TGTGCCAGCAGTTTTGGTAGTCGTGAAAAACTGTTTTTT. The encoded protein is CASSFGSREKLFF.

The chain carries TRBV5-1 and TRBJ2-5; a possible D gene is TRBD1 (6 bases). Trimming took off 4 bases at V and 5 bases at J, with 9 bases between the two ends. The CDR3 is 12 residues long. CDR1 is SGHRS, CDR2 YFSETQ, per germline. This CDR3 reads CASSLDRETQYF. The CDR3 nucleotides are TGCGCCAGCAGCCTCGACAGGGAGACCCAGTACTTC.

The V call is TRBV29-1, the J call TRBJ2-5; no clear D. Germline V gives CDR1 SQVTM, CDR2 ANQGSEA. Trimming cost V 4 bases and J 5 bases, with 11 bases left between them. CDR3 length equals 12 residues. CDR3 in amino acids: CSVAGLEETQYF. CDR3 DNA: TGCAGCGTTGCCGGCCTGGAGGAGACCCAGTACTTC. Filled out from reference TRBV29-1 and TRBJ2-5, the complete variable domain reads SAVISQKPSRDICQRGTSLTIQCQVDSQVTMMFWYRQQPGQSLTLIATANQGSEATYESGFVIDKFPISRPNLTFSTLTVSNMSPEDSSIYLCSVAGLEETQYFGPGTRLLVL.

This chain links TRBV30 with TRBJ1-1; 8 bases line up with TRBD1. Germline-derived CDR1 and CDR2 are GTSNPN and SVGIG (reference sequence). V lost 2 bases to trimming and J lost 10 bases; unmatched junction nucleotides: 15. The length of the CDR3 is 15 residues. CDR3 nucleotides: TGTGCCTGGAGTCCAACGCGACAGGGGTATGTGGGAGCTTTCTTT. This translates into CAWSPTRQGYVGAFF.

The chain joins TRBV4-3 to TRBJ1-6; possibly TRBD1 for D (5 bases). Trimming left V 0 bases short and J 7 bases short, with 19 bases between. Germline V gives CDR1 LGHNA, CDR2 YSLEER. The CDR3 length is 18 residues. The CDR3: CASSQEVAGILRNSPLHF. The CDR3 nucleotides are TGCGCCAGCAGCCAAGAAGTGGCAGGGATTCTTCGAAATTCACCCCTCCACTTT.

V is TRBV6-1 and J is TRBJ2-7, with a possible D match to TRBD2 (6 bases). Trimming shortened V by 1 base and J by 2 bases, and 12 bases separated the two germline ends. The CDR3 extends over 15 amino acids. Looked up from germline, CDR1 is MNHNS and CDR2 is SASEGT. The CDR3 sequence is CASSEGGVLTYEQYF. The CDR3 DNA reads TGTGCCAGCAGTGAAGGGGGGGTACTCACCTACGAGCAGTACTTC.

This chain connects TRBV27 to TRBJ2-5, with TRBD1 matching over 8 bases. After removal of 3 bases from V and 5 bases from J, the junction contained 8 bases not matched to a gene. There are 15 residues in the CDR3. CDR1 is MNHEY, CDR2 SMNVEV, per germline (reference sequence). This CDR3 reads CASSFGRGRWETQYF. The CDR3 nucleotides are TGTGCCAGCAGTTTTGGCAGGGGGCGATGGGAGACCCAGTACTTC.

V gene TRBV5-1 combines with J gene TRBJ2-7; weak D call: TRBD1 (5 bases). In germline, CDR1 is SGHRS, CDR2 YFSETQ. The ends were cut back, 2 bases at V and 4 bases at J, with 13 bases in the middle. The CDR3 runs 14 residues. CDR3 amino acids: CASSLIQDGYEQYF. The CDR3 DNA follows: TGCGCCAGCAGCTTAATACAGGACGGGTACGAGCAGTACTTC.

The chain employs TRBV29-1 and TRBJ1-5; 7 positions agree with TRBD1. Germline CDR1 SQVTM, CDR2 ANQGSEA. This CDR3 region has 14 residues. Germline trimming cut 6 bases from V and 0 bases from J; bases unmatched to any gene: 5. The CDR3 DNA is TGCAGCGTGACCGGGACAGATAGCAATCAGCCCCAGCATTTT. Protein sequence: CSVTGTDSNQPQHF. The variable domain in full, with the rest retrieved from reference TRBV29-1 and TRBJ1-5, is SAVISQKPSRDICQRGTSLTIQCQVDSQVTMMFWYRQQPGQSLTLIATANQGSEATYESGFVIDKFPISRPNLTFSTLTVSNMSPEDSSIYLCSVTGTDSNQPQHFGDGTRLSIL.

This chain uses TRBV18 with TRBJ1-1; TRBD1 agrees at 8 bases. Germline V CDR1 and CDR2: KGHSH, LQKENI. This CDR3 has 13 residues. Trimming at V came to 6 bases and at J to 4 bases, leaving 4 bases not matched to a gene. The CDR3 bases are TGTGCCAGCTCTCAGGACAGGGTCACTGAAGCTTTCTTT. Translated: CASSQDRVTEAFF.

The rearrangement uses TRBV5-1 and TRBJ2-3; tentatively, D is TRBD2 (7 bases). The V gene's germline CDR1 is SGHRS and CDR2 YFSETQ. V was trimmed by 4 bases and J by 0 bases, leaving 12 bases between them. The CDR3 covers 15 residues. CDR3 coding DNA: TGCGCCAGCAGCCCACGGGGGGCAAGCACAGATACGCAGTATTTT. Translated, it gives CASSPRGASTDTQYF. Filled out from reference TRBV5-1 and TRBJ2-3, the complete variable domain reads KAGVTQTPRYLIKTRGQQVTLSCSPISGHRSVSWYQQTPGQGLQFLFEYFSETQRNKGNFPGRFSGRQFSNSRSEMNVSTLELGDSALYLCASSPRGASTDTQYFGPGTRLTVL.

The V call is TRBV7-2, the J call TRBJ2-7; no reliable D call. The CDR3 loop spans 14 amino acids. V lost 1 base, J lost 2 bases, and 9 bases lay in between. Germline assignment: CDR1 SGHTA and CDR2 FQGNSA. This CDR3 is CASSLVGDTYEQYF. CDR3 sequence (DNA): TGTGCCAGCAGCTTAGTGGGCGATACCTACGAGCAGTACTTC.

The chain is built from TRBV18 and TRBJ1-1; the D gene is possibly TRBD1 (5 bases). The CDR3 length is 17 residues. V lost 5 bases, J lost 0 bases, and 19 bases lay in between. Germline loops: CDR1 KGHSH, CDR2 LQKENI. DNA of the CDR3: TGTGCCAGCTCAGGAACACTTAGGGGATCCATGAACACTGAAGCTTTCTTT. Residues: CASSGTLRGSMNTEAFF.

This rearrangement joins TRBV12-5 to TRBJ1-2; D is unresolved. Germline V gives CDR1 LGHNT, CDR2 FRNRAP. V was shortened by 4 bases and J by 0 bases, with 3 bases between the two germline ends. This CDR3 is built from 12 residues. The CDR3 sequence is CASGYSNYGYTF. CDR3 DNA: TGTGCTAGTGGTTACTCTAACTATGGCTACACCTTC.

The chain has TRBV7-3 and TRBJ2-3, with 14 bases identical to TRBD2. The germline V gene encodes CDR1 SGHTA and CDR2 FQGTGA. Losses at the gene ends were 4 bases for V and 6 bases for J; bases not matched to a gene: 9. This CDR3 is 17 amino acids long. DNA of the CDR3: TGTGCCAGCAGCTCGATCGGACTAGCGGGAGGTGGGGATACGCAGTATTTT. It specifies CASSSIGLAGGGDTQYF. The variable domain in full, completed from reference TRBV7-3 and TRBJ2-3, reads GAGVSQTPSNKVTEKGKYVELRCDPISGHTALYWYRQSLGQGPEFLIYFQGTGAADDSGLPNDRFFAVRPEGSVSTLKIQRTERGDSAVYLCASSSIGLAGGGDTQYFGPGTRLTVL.

The chain links TRBV5-1 to TRBJ2-1; TRBD2 agrees at 13 bases. Trimming took 4 bases from V and 7 from J; bases not matched to a gene: 5. This CDR3 has 15 amino acids. Germline assignment: CDR1 SGHRS and CDR2 YFSETQ. The CDR3 coding sequence is TGCGCCAGCAGCCCATGGACTAGCGGGGGAAATGAGCAGTTCTTC. Residues: CASSPWTSGGNEQFF.

The rearrangement joins TRBV4-1 to TRBJ1-4; D call uncertain. This CDR3 comprises 14 residues. Germline lookup yields CDR1 MGHRA and CDR2 YSYEKL. V lost 8 bases to trimming and J lost 10 bases, with 20 bases between them. Here the CDR3 reads CASQTAGRGGKLFF. CDR3 DNA sequence: TGCGCCAGCCAGACGGCCGGGAGAGGCGGAAAACTGTTTTTT.

J is TRBJ2-7 and V is TRBV19, with 10 bases identical to TRBD1. Germline values: CDR1 LNHDA, CDR2 SQIVND (reference sequence). With V trimmed by 3 bases and J by 2 bases, 1 base remained unmatched. The CDR3 consists of 14 residues. The CDR3 DNA is TGTGCCAGTAGTATCGACAGGGGGCCCTACGAGCAGTACTTC. Its translation is CASSIDRGPYEQYF.

The chain combines TRBV11-2 with TRBJ2-1; D is unresolved. Trimming removed 5 bases from V and 5 bases from J, with 13 bases in between. Germline assignment: CDR1 SGHAT and CDR2 FQNNGV. This CDR3 comprises 14 residues. The CDR3 protein is CASSPVFSHNEQFF. The CDR3 DNA is TGTGCCAGCAGCCCGGTCTTTTCTCACAATGAGCAGTTCTTC.

The rearrangement uses TRBV27 and TRBJ1-2, with a weak D call TRBD1 (5 bases). V was clipped by 3 bases and J by 0 bases, with 14 bases between them. The CDR3 spans 16 residues. CDR1 and CDR2 (germline): MNHEY, SMNVEV (reference sequence). The CDR3: CASSFSTDHANYGYTF. DNA of the CDR3: TGTGCCAGCAGTTTTTCGACAGACCATGCTAACTATGGCTACACCTTC.

The CDR3 is CASREGPGRTEAFF. CDR3 bases: TGCGCCAGCAGGGAGGGGCCGGGGAGAACTGAAGCTTTCTTT. The J gene is TRBJ1-1, the V gene TRBV5-1; possibly TRBD1 for D (5 bases). Trimming stripped 5 bases from V and 5 bases from J, with 16 bases between. The CDR3 loop spans 14 amino acids. In germline, CDR1 is SGHRS, CDR2 YFSETQ. The entire variable domain, with the rest obtained from reference TRBV5-1 and TRBJ1-1, is as follows: KAGVTQTPRYLIKTRGQQVTLSCSPISGHRSVSWYQQTPGQGLQFLFEYFSETQRNKGNFPGRFSGRQFSNSRSEMNVSTLELGDSALYLCASREGPGRTEAFFGQGTRLTVV.

The chain carries TRBV9 and TRBJ1-2; D possibly corresponds to TRBD1 (5 bases). Germline V gene data show CDR1 as SGDLS and CDR2 as YYNGEE. V lost 0 bases to trimming and J lost 2 bases, with 8 bases between them. The CDR3 is made up of 14 amino acids. The CDR3 spells CASSVVAGNYGYTF. DNA of the CDR3: TGTGCCAGCAGCGTAGTTGCAGGGAACTATGGCTACACCTTC. Full variable domain (remainder filled in from reference TRBV9 and TRBJ1-2): DSGVTQTPKHLITATGQRVTLRCSPRSGDLSVYWYQQSLDQGLQFLIQYYNGEERAKGNILERFSAQQFPDLHSELNLSSLELGDSALYFCASSVVAGNYGYTFGSGTRLTVV.